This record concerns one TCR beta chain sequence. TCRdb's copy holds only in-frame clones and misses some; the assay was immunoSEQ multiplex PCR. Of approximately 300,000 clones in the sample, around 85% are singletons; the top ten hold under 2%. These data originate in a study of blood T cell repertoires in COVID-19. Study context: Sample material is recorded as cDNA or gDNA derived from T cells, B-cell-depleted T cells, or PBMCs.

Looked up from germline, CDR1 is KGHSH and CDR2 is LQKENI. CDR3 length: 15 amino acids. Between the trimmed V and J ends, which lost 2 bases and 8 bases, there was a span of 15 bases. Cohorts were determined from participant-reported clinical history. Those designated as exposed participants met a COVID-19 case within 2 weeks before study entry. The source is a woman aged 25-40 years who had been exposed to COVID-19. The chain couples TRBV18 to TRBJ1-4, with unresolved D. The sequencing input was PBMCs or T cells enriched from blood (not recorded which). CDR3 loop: CASSPGGSNREKLFF. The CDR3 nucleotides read TGTGCCAGCTCACCAGGAGGGTCCAATCGAGAAAAACTGTTTTTT. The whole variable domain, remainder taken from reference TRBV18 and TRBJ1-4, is NAGVMQNPRHLVRRRGQEARLRCSPMKGHSHVYWYRQLPEEGLKFMVYLQKENIIDESGMPKERFSAEFPKEGPSILRIQQVVRGDSAAYFCASSPGGSNREKLFFGSGTQLSVL.